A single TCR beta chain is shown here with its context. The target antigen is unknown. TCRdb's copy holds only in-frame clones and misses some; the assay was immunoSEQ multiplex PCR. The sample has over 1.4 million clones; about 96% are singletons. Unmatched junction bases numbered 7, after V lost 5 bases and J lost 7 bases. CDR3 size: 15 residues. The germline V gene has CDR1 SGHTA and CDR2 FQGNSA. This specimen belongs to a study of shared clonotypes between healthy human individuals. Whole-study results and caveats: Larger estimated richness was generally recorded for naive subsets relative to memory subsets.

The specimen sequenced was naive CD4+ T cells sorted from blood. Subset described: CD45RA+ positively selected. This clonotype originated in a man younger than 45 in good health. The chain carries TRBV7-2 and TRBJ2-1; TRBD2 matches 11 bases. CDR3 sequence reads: CASSPLAGERNEQFF. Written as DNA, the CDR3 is TGTGCCAGCAGCCCACTAGCGGGAGAGCGAAATGAGCAGTTCTTC.